This TCR beta chain was recovered during a study of technical replicates of blood from several donors. The table came from immunoSEQ multiplex PCR; TCRdb's copy has only in-frame clones and leaves some out. The sample yields 74,000 or so clones, around 90% seen once. The CDR3 has 14 residues. CDR1 is MDHEN and CDR2 is SYDVKM in the germline V gene. The chain employs TRBV28 and TRBJ1-2; possible D gene TRBD1, 6 bases. The TCR originated in a human donor in good health. Material: T cells isolated from PBMCs. The CDR3 reads CAVRGTDYNYGYTF. The CDR3, as DNA: TGTGCTGTGAGGGGGACCGACTATAACTATGGCTACACCTTC.